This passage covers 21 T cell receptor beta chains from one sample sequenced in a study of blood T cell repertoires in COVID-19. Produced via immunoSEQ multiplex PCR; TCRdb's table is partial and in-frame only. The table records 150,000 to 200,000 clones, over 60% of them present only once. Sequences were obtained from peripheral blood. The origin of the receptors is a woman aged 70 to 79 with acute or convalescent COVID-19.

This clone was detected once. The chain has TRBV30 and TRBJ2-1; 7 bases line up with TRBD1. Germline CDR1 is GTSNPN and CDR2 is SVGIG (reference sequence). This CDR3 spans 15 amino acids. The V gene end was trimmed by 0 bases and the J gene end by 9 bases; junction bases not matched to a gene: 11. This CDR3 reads CAWSVQGGTRGEQFF. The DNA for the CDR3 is TGTGCCTGGAGTGTACAAGGGGGCACCCGGGGTGAGCAGTTCTTC.

The CDR3 is CASSSSLGRSYEQYF. CDR3 nucleotides: TGTGCCAGCAGCTCTTCCTTAGGGAGATCCTACGAGCAGTACTTC. This chain joins TRBV11-2 and TRBJ2-7; the D gene is possibly TRBD2 (5 bases). The V end was cut by 4 bases, the J end by 1 base, with 14 bases between. The CDR3 is 15 residues long. Germline assignment: CDR1 SGHAT and CDR2 FQNNGV. Combining the CDR3 with reference TRBV11-2 and TRBJ2-7 gives the whole variable domain EAGVAQSPRYKIIEKRQSVAFWCNPISGHATLYWYQQILGQGPKLLIQFQNNGVVDDSQLPKDRFSAERLKGVDSTLKIQPAKLEDSAVYLCASSSSLGRSYEQYFGPGTRLTVT.

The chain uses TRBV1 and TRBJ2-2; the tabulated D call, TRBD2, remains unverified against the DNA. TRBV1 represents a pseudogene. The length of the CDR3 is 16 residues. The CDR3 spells CTSRLRLAGGPRELFF. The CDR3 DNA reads TGCACCAGCAGGTTAAGACTAGCGGGAGGGCCCCGGGAGCTGTTTTTT.

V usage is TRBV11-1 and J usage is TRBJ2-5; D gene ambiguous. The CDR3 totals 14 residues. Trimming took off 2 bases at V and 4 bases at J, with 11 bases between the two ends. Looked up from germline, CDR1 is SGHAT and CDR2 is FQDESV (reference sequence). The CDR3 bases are TGTGCCAGCAGCTTAAACAGAATCCCAGAGACCCAGTACTTC. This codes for CASSLNRIPETQYF.

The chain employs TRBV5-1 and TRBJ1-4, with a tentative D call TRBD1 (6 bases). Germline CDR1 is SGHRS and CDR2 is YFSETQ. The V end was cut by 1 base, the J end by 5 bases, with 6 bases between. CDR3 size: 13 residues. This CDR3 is CASSLRGNEKLFF. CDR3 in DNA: TGCGCCAGCAGCTTGAGGGGGAATGAAAAACTGTTTTTT.

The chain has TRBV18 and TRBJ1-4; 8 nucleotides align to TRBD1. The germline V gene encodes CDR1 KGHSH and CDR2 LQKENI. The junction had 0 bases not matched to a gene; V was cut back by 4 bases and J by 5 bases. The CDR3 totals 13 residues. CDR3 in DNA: TGTGCCAGCTCACGACAGGGGAATGAAAAACTGTTTTTT. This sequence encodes CASSRQGNEKLFF.

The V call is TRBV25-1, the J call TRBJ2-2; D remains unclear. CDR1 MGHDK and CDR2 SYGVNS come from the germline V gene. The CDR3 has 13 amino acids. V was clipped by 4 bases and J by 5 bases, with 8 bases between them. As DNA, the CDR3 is TGTGCCAGCAGTGGGTACGGGACCGGGGAGCTGTTTTTT. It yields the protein CASSGYGTGELFF.

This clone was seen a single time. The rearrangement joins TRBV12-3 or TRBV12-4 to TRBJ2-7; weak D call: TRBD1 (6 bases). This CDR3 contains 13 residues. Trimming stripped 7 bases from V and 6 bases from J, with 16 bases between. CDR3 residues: CASTTTGTREQYF. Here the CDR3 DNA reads TGTGCCAGCACTACTACCGGGACACGCGAGCAGTACTTC.

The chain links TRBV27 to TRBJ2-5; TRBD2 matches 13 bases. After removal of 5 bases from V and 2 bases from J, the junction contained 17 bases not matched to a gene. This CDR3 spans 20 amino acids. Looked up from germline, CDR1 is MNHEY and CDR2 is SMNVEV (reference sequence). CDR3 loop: CASSPRPPGTSGTTQETQYF. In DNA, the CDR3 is TGTGCCAGCAGTCCACGGCCGCCCGGGACTAGCGGGACGACACAAGAGACCCAGTACTTC.

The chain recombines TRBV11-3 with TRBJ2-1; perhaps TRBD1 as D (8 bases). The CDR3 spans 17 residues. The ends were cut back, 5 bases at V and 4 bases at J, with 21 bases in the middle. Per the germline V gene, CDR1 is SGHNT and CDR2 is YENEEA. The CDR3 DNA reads TGTGCCAGCAGCATGCACAGGGGGGGTAGGGGTTACAATGAGCAGTTCTTC. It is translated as CASSMHRGGRGYNEQFF.

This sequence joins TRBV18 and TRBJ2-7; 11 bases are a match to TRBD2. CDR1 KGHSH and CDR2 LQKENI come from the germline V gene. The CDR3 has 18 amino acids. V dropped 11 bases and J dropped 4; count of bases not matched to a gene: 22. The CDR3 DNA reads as TGTGCCGCTTCTCAAGAGGGCCCAACTAGCGGGAGTAAGTACGAGCAGTACTTC. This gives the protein CAASQEGPTSGSKYEQYF.

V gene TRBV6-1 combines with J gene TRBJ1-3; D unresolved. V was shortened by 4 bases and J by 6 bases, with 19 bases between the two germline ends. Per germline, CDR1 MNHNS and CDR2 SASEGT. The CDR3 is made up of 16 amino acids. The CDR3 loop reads CASSVEGRKAENTIYF. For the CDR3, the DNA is TGTGCCAGCAGTGTAGAGGGCAGGAAGGCGGAAAACACCATATATTTT.

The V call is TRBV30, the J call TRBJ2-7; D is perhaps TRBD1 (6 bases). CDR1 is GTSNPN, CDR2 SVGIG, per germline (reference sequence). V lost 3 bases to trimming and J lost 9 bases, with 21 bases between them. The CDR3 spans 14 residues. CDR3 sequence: CAWSASTSGHGQYF. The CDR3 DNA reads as TGTGCCTGGAGCGCCTCAACCTCGGGACACGGGCAGTACTTC.

The CDR3 protein is CASSQGFRGSGYTF. The CDR3 DNA reads TGTGCCAGCAGCCAAGGATTCAGGGGTTCCGGCTACACCTTC. V is TRBV3-1 (or the pseudogene TRBV3-2) and J is TRBJ1-2, with D perhaps matching TRBD1 (6 bases). Trimming cost V 1 base and J 8 bases, with 14 bases left between them. CDR3 size: 14 residues. Per germline, CDR1 LGHDT and CDR2 YNNKEL (reference sequence).

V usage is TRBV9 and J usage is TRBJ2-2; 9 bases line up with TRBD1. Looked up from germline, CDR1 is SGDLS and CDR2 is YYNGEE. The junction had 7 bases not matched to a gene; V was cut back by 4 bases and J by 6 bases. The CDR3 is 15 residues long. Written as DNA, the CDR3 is TGTGCCAGCAGCTCTAGACAGGGGGGAGCCGGGGAGCTGTTTTTT. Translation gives CASSSRQGGAGELFF.

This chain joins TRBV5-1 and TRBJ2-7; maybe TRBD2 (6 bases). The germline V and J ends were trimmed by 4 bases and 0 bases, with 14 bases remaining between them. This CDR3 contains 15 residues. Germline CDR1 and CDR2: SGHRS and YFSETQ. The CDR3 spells CASSRESVSSYEQYF. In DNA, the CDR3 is TGCGCCAGCAGCCGGGAGTCGGTAAGCTCCTACGAGCAGTACTTC.

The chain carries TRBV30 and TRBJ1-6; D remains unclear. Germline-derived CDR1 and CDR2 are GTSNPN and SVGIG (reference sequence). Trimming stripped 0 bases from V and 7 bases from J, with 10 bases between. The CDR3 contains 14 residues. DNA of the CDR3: TGTGCCTGGAGTGTGGGGAGGACCAATTCACCCCTCCACTTT. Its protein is CAWSVGRTNSPLHF.

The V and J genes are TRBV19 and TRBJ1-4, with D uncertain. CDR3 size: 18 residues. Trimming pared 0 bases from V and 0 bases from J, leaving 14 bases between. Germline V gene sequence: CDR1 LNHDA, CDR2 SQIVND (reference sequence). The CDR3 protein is CASSIDASIRSTNEKLFF. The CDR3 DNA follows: TGTGCCAGTAGTATAGATGCTTCGATCAGGTCAACTAATGAAAAACTGTTTTTT.

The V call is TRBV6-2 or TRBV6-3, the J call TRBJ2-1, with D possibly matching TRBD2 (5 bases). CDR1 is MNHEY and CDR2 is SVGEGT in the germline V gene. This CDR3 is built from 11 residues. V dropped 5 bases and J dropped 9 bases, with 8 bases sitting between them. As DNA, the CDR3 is TGTGCCAGCAGTGGAGGAGGTGAGCAGTTCTTC. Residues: CASSGGGEQFF.

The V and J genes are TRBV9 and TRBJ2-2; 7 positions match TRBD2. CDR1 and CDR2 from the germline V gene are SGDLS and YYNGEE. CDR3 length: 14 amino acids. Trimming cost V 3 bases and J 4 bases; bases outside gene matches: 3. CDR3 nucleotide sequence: TGTGCCAGCAGCGAGGGACTATTCACCGGGGAGCTGTTTTTT. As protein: CASSEGLFTGELFF.

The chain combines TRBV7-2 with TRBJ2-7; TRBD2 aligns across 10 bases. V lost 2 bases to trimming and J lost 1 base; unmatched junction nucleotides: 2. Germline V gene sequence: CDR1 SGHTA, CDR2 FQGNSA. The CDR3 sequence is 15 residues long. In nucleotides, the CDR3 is TGTGCCAGCAGCTTAAGCGGGAGGGGTTCCTACGAGCAGTACTTC. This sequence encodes CASSLSGRGSYEQYF.